This T cell receptor (beta chain) comes out of a study of PD-L1 blockade in urothelial cancer. Study-wide context: Every 3 weeks, patients received intravenous atezolizumab 1,200 mg, beginning 2014. At 3 weeks (second dose) and 6 weeks after starting treatment, blood was analyzed.

Clones were sequenced by immunoSEQ multiplex PCR, and TCRdb holds only the in-frame ones, with some missing. Found here are some 77,000 clones, 87% of them singletons; the top ten hold more than 5.5%. Patients were living with locally advanced or metastatic urothelial carcinoma. The germline gives CDR1 SGDLS, CDR2 YYNGEE. The V and J ends lost 3 bases and 4 bases respectively, with 6 bases between them. The CDR3 covers 12 residues. The sequencing here drew on PBMCs, taken around atezolizumab (anti-PD-L1) treatment. This chain connects TRBV9 to TRBJ2-3; D uncertain. The origin of this receptor is a woman in her seventies with urothelial cancer. The CDR3 bases are TGTGCCAGCAGCGAATTCTCAGATACGCAGTATTTT. Its protein product is CASSEFSDTQYF. Filled out from reference TRBV9 and TRBJ2-3, the complete variable domain reads DSGVTQTPKHLITATGQRVTLRCSPRSGDLSVYWYQQSLDQGLQFLIQYYNGEERAKGNILERFSAQQFPDLHSELNLSSLELGDSALYFCASSEFSDTQYFGPGTRLTVL.